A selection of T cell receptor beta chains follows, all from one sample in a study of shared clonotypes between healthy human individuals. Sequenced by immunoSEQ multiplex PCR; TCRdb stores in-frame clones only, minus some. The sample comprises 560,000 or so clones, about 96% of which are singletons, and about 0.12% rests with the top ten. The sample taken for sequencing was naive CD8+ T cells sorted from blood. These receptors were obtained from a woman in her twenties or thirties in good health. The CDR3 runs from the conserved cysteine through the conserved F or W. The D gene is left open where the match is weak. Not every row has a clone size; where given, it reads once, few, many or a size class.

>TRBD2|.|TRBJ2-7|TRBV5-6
CASSSHREGRTYEQYF
TGTGCCAGCAGCTCTCATCGGGAGGGCCGAACCTACGAGCAGTACTTC
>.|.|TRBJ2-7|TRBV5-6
CASSLGPGSRISYEQYF
TGTGCCAGCAGCTTGGGGCCAGGGTCTAGGATTTCCTACGAGCAGTACTTC
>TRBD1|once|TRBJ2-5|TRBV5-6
CASSRDRGFQETQYF
TGTGCCAGCAGCCGGGACAGGGGGTTTCAAGAGACCCAGTACTTC
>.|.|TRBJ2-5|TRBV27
CASSLLGGETQYF
TGTGCCAGCAGTTTACTAGGGGGAGAGACCCAGTACTTC
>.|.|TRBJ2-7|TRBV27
CASSLRGTYEQYF
TGTGCCAGCAGTTTACGGGGGACCTACGAGCAGTACTTC
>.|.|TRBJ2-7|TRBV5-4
CASSLFGSYEQYF
TGTGCCAGCAGCTTGTTTGGAAGCTACGAGCAGTACTTC
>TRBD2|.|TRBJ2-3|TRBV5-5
CASSSGLAGVTDTQYF
TGTGCCAGCAGCTCGGGACTAGCGGGAGTTACAGATACGCAGTATTTT
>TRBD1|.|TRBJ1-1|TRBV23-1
CASSQSLDRTGTRTEAFF
TGCGCCAGCAGTCAAAGTCTCGACCGGACAGGGACGAGGACTGAAGCTTTCTTT
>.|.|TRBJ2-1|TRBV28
CASSHSGGAFNEQFF
TGTGCCAGCAGTCATAGCGGAGGAGCCTTCAATGAGCAGTTCTTC
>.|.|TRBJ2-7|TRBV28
CASSLSRATYEQYF
TGTGCCAGCAGTTTGAGTCGGGCCACCTACGAGCAGTACTTC
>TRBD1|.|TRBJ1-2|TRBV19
CASSGEGAYGYGYTF
TGTGCCAGTAGTGGCGAGGGGGCGTATGGCTATGGCTACACCTTC
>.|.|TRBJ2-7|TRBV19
CASSTGYHSEQYF
TGTGCCAGTAGTACGGGATATCATTCCGAGCAGTACTTC
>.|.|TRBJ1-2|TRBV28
CASSLQMGLYGYTF
TGTGCCAGCAGCTTACAAATGGGCCTTTATGGCTACACCTTC
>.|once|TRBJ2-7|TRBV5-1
CASSPNSYEQYF
TGCGCCAGCAGCCCCAACTCCTACGAGCAGTACTTC
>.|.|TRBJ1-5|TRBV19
CASTRQAFDQPQHF
TGTGCCAGTACCCGACAGGCTTTCGATCAGCCCCAGCATTTT
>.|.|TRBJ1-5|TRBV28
CASSTTGFNQPQHF
TGTGCCAGCAGTACAACAGGGTTCAATCAGCCCCAGCATTTT
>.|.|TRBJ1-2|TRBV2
CASKGRDLDYGYTF
TGTGCCAGCAAGGGCAGGGACCTGGACTATGGCTACACCTTC
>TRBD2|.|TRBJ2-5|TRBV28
CASRLAGADEQYF
TGTGCCAGCAGGTTAGCGGGAGCTGATGAGCAGTACTTC
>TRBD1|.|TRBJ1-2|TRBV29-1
CSVSTGLYGYTF
TGCAGCGTTTCGACAGGGCTCTATGGCTACACCTTC
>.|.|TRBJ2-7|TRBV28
CASSISPLYEQYF
TGTGCCAGCTCAATCTCCCCACTCTACGAGCAGTACTTC
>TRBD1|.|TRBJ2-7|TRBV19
CATADWTGDNEQYF
TGTGCCACCGCGGACTGGACAGGGGATAACGAGCAGTACTTC
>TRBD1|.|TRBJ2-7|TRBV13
CASSARDRRYEQYF
TGTGCCAGCAGCGCCCGGGACAGGCGGTACGAGCAGTACTTC
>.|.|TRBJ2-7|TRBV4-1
CASSQDVETYEQYF
TGCGCCAGCAGCCAAGACGTAGAAACCTACGAGCAGTACTTC
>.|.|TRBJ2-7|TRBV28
CATSSYEQYF
TGTGCCACCAGCTCCTACGAGCAGTACTTC
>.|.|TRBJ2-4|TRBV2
CASISAPRGDIQYF
TGTGCCAGCATTTCGGCTCCCCGAGGGGACATTCAGTACTTC
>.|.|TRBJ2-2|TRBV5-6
CASSSDRTLTGELFF
TGTGCCAGCAGCTCCGACCGTACGTTGACCGGGGAGCTGTTTTTT
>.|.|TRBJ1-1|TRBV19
CASSMVGNTEAFF
TGTGCCAGTAGTATGGTGGGGAACACTGAAGCTTTCTTT
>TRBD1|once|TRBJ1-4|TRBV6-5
CASSWDGTENEKLFF
TGTGCCAGCAGTTGGGATGGGACAGAGAATGAAAAACTGTTTTTT
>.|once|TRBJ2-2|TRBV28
CASSLWAWETNTGELFF
TGTGCCAGCAGTTTATGGGCGTGGGAAACGAACACCGGGGAGCTGTTTTTT
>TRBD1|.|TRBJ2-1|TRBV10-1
CASSEWRTGRGVQFF
TGCGCCAGCAGTGAGTGGAGGACAGGCCGAGGTGTGCAGTTCTTC
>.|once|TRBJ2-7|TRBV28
CASSLLGGTGYEQYF
TGTGCCAGCAGTTTACTGGGGGGAACGGGCTACGAGCAGTACTTC
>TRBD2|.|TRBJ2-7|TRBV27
CASSPSSGPSYEQYF
TGTGCCAGCAGTCCGTCTAGCGGGCCCTCCTACGAGCAGTACTTC
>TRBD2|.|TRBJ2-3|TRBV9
CASSVTSGHTDTQYF
TGTGCCAGCAGCGTTACTAGCGGACACACAGATACGCAGTATTTT
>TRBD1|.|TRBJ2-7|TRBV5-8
CASRSSTGVAYEQYF
TGTGCCAGCAGAAGTAGTACAGGGGTCGCCTACGAGCAGTACTTC
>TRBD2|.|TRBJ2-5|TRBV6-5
CASSYSRLAGDETQYF
TGTGCCAGCAGTTACTCGAGACTAGCGGGAGATGAGACCCAGTACTTC